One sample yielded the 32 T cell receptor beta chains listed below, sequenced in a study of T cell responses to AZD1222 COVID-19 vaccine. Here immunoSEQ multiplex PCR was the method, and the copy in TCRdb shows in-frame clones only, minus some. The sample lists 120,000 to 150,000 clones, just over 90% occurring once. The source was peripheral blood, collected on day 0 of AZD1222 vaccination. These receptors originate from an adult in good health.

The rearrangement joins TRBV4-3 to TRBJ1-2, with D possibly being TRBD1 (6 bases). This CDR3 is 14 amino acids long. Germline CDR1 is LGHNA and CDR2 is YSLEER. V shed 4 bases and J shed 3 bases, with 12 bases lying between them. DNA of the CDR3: TGCGCCAGCAGCCCAAGCCGGGGGCACTATGGCTACACCTTC. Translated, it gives CASSPSRGHYGYTF.

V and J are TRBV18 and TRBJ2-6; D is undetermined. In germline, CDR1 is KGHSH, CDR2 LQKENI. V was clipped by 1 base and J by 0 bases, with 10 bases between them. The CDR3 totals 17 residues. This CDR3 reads CASSPLPTDSGANVLTF. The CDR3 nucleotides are TGTGCCAGCTCACCACTCCCCACTGACTCTGGGGCCAACGTCCTGACTTTC.

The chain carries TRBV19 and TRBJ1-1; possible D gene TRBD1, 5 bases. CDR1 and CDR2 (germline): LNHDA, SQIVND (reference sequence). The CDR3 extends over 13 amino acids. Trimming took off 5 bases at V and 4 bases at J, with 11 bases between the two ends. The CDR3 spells CASSSRTITEAFF. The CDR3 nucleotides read TGTGCCAGTAGTTCGAGGACAATCACTGAAGCTTTCTTT. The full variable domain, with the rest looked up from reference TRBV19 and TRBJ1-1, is DGGITQSPKYLFRKEGQNVTLSCEQNLNHDAMYWYRQDPGQGLRLIYYSQIVNDFQKGDIAEGYSVSREKKESFPLTVTSAQKNPTAFYLCASSSRTITEAFFGQGTRLTVV.

CDR3 bases: TGTGCCAGCAGCTACGATTCGGGCCTCCGGGGACTCTATGGCTACACCTTC. Translated: CASSYDSGLRGLYGYTF. V is TRBV2 and J is TRBJ1-2; D is possibly TRBD1 (5 bases). Germline assignment: CDR1 SNHLY and CDR2 FYNNEI. The CDR3 length is 17 residues. V gave up 6 bases and J gave up 4 bases, with 24 bases separating them. Together with reference TRBV2 and TRBJ1-2, the CDR3 gives the full variable domain: EPEVTQTPSHQVTQMGQEVILRCVPISNHLYFYWYRQILGQKVEFLVSFYNNEISEKSEIFDDQFSVERPDGSNFTLKIRSTKLEDSAMYFCASSYDSGLRGLYGYTFGSGTRLTVV.

CDR3 coding DNA: TGTGCCAGCAGCTTATACGGGAGCCTTAGCACAGATACGCAGTATTTT. Translation: CASSLYGSLSTDTQYF. The chain carries TRBV11-2 and TRBJ2-3; D is perhaps TRBD2 (6 bases). The CDR3 has 16 residues. Germline CDR1 reads SGHAT; CDR2 reads FQNNGV. V lost 2 bases and J 0 bases, leaving 12 bases between the germline ends.

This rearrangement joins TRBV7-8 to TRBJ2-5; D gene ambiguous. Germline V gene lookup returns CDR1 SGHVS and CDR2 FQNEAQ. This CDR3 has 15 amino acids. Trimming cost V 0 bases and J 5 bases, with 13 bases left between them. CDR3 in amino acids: CASSLALHPRETQYF. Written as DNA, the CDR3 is TGTGCCAGCAGCTTAGCGCTTCACCCTCGGGAGACCCAGTACTTC.

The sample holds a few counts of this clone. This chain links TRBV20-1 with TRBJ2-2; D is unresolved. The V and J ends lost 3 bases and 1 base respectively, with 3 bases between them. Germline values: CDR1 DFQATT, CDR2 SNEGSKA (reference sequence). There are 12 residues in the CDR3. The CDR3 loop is CSASQNTGELFF. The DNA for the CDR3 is TGCAGTGCTAGTCAGAACACCGGGGAGCTGTTTTTT.

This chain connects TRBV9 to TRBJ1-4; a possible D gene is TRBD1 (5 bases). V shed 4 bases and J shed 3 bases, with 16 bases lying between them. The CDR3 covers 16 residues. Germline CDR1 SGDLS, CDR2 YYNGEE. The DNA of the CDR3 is TGTGCCAGCAGCCCCCAGTTAGGGGTTGCTAATGAAAAACTGTTTTTT. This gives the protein CASSPQLGVANEKLFF.

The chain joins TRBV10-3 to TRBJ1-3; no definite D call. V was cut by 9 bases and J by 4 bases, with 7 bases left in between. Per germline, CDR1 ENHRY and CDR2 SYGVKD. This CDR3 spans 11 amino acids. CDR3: CAINMGNTIYF. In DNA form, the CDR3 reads TGTGCCATAAACATGGGAAACACCATATATTTT.

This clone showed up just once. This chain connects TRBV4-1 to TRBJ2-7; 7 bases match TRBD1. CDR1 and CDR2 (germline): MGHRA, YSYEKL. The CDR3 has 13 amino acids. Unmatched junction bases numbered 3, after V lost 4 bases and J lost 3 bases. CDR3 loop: CASSPRDSYEQYF. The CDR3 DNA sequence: TGCGCCAGCAGCCCGAGGGACAGCTACGAGCAGTACTTC.

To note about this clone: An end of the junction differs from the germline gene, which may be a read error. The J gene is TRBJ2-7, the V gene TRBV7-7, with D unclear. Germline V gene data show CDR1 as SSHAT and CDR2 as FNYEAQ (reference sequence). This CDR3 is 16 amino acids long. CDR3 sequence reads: CASSPNWAGRSYEQYF. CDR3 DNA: TGTGCTAGCAGCCCCAATTGGGCAGGACGCTCCTACGAGCAGTACTTC.

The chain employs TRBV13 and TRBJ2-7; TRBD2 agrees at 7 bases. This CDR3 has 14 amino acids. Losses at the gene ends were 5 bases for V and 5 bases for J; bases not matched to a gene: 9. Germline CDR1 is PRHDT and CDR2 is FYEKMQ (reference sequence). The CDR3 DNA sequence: TGTGCCAGCAGCCCGAGGGGAGGGCCCCACGAGCAGTACTTC. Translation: CASSPRGGPHEQYF.

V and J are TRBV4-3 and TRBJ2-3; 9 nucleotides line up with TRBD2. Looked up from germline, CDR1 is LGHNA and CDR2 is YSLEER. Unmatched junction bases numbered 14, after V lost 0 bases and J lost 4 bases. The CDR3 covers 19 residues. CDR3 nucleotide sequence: TGCGCCAGCAGCCAAGATCCGGGGACTAGCCCCTTTGCGGCAGATACGCAGTATTTT. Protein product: CASSQDPGTSPFAADTQYF.

CDR3 loop: CSGRRDHTEAFF. The CDR3 nucleotides read TGCAGCGGTCGCAGGGATCACACTGAAGCTTTCTTT. This chain links TRBV29-1 with TRBJ1-1; D is perhaps TRBD1 (5 bases). V lost 7 bases to trimming and J lost 3 bases, with 12 bases between them. CDR3 length: 12 amino acids. Germline CDR1 is SQVTM and CDR2 is ANQGSEA.

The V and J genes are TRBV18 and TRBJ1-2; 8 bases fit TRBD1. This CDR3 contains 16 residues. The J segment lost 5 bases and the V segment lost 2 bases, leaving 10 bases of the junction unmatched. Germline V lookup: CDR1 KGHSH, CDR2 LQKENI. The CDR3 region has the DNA TGTGCCAGCTCACCAGGACAGGGAGTCCTCCTTTATGGCTACACCTTC. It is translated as CASSPGQGVLLYGYTF.

CDR3 sequence: CASSRGHTEAFF. Here the CDR3 DNA reads TGTGCCAGCAGCCGCGGACACACTGAAGCTTTCTTT. The genes are TRBV14 and TRBJ1-1; D is ambiguous. The CDR3 covers 12 residues. Germline assignment: CDR1 SGHDN and CDR2 FVKESK. The ends were cut back, 4 bases at V and 3 bases at J, with 6 bases in the middle.

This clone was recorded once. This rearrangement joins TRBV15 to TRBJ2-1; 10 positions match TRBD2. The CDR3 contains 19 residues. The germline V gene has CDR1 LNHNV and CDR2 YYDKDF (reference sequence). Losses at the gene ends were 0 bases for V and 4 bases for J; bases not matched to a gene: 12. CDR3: CATSRDRGPSGRLYNEQFF. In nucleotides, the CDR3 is TGTGCCACCAGCAGAGATAGGGGGCCTAGCGGGAGATTGTACAATGAGCAGTTCTTC.

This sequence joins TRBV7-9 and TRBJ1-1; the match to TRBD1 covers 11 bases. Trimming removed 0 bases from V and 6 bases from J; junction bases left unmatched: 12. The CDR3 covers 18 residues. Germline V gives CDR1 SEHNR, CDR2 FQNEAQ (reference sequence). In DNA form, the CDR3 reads TGTGCCAGCAGCTTAGCGGACAGGGGGCGCGTGCGCCCGGCTGAAGCTTTCTTT. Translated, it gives CASSLADRGRVRPAEAFF.

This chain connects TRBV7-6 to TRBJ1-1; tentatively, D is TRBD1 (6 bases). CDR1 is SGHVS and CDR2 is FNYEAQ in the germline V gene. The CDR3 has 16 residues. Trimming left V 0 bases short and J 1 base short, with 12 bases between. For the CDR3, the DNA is TGTGCCAGCAGCTTAGCGGTAGGACAGAAGAACACTGAAGCTTTCTTT. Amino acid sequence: CASSLAVGQKNTEAFF.

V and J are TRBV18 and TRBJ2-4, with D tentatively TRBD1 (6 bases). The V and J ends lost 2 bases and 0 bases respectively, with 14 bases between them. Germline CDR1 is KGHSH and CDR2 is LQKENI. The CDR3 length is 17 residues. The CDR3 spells CASSPGQLNVAKNIQYF. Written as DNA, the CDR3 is TGTGCCAGCTCACCAGGACAGTTGAACGTAGCCAAAAACATTCAGTACTTC.

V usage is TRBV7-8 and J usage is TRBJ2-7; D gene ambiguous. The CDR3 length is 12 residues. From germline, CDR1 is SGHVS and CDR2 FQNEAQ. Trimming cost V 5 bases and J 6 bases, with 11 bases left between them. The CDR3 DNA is TGTGCCAGCAGCGACCGATTGGGCGAGCAGTACTTC. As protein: CASSDRLGEQYF.

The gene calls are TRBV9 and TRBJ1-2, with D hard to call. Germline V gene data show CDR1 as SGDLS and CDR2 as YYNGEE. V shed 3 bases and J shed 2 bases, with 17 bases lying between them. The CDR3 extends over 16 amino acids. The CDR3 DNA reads TGTGCCAGCAGCGCATTCGAAACCGGACGGAACTATGGCTACACCTTC. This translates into CASSAFETGRNYGYTF.

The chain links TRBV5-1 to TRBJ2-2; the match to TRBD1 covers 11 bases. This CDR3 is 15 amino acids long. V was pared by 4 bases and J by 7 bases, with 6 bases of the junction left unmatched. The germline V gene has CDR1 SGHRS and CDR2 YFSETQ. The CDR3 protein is CASSPGTGGNGELFF. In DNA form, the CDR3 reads TGCGCCAGCAGCCCCGGGACAGGGGGGAACGGGGAGCTGTTTTTT.

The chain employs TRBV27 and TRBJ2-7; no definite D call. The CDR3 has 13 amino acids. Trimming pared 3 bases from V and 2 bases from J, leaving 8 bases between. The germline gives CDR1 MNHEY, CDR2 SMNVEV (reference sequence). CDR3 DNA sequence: TGTGCCAGCAGTTTTGCGGAGACCTACGAGCAGTACTTC. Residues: CASSFAETYEQYF.

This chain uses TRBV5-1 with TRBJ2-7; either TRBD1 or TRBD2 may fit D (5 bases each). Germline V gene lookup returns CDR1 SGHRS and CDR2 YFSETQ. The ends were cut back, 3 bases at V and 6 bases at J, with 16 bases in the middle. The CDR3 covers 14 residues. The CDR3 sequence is CASSSWDLPVEQYF. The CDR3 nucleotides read TGCGCCAGCAGCTCGTGGGACCTTCCTGTCGAGCAGTACTTC.

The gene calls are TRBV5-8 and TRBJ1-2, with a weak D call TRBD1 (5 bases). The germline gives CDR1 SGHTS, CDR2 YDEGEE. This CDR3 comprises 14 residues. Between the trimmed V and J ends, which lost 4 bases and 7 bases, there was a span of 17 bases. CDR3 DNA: TGTGCCAGCAGCCTCCCCCGGGGGGAAGGTGGCTACACCTTC. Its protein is CASSLPRGEGGYTF.

CDR3 protein: CASSSDRKQPQHF. The DNA of the CDR3 is TGTGCCAGCAGTTCCGACAGGAAACAGCCCCAGCATTTT. This rearrangement joins TRBV27 to TRBJ1-5; TRBD1 is a possible D gene (6 bases). V lost 4 bases, J lost 7 bases, and 11 bases lay in between. The CDR3 is 13 residues long. The germline V gene encodes CDR1 MNHEY and CDR2 SMNVEV (reference sequence).

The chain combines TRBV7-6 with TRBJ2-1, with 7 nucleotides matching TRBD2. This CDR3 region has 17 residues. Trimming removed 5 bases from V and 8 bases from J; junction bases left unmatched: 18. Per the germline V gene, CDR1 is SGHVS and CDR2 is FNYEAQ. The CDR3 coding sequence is TGTGCCAGCAGCCACCCCGGAAGGCCGACTGGGGGGGATGAGCAGTTCTTC. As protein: CASSHPGRPTGGDEQFF. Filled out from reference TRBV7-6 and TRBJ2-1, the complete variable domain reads GAGVSQSPRYKVTKRGQDVALRCDPISGHVSLYWYRQALGQGPEFLTYFNYEAQQDKSGLPNDRFSAERPEGSISTLTIQRTEQRDSAMYRCASSHPGRPTGGDEQFFGPGTRLTVL.

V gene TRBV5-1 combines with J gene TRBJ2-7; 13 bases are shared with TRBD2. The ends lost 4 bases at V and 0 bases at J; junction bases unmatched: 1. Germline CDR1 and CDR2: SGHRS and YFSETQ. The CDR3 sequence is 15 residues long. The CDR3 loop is CASSRTSGSSYEQYF. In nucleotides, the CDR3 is TGCGCCAGCAGCCGGACTAGCGGGAGCTCCTACGAGCAGTACTTC.

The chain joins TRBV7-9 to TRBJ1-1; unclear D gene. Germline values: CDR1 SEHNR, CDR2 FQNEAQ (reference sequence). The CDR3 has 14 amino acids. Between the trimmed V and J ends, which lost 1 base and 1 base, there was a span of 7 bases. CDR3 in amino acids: CASSLESANTEAFF. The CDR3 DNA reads TGTGCCAGCAGCTTAGAGTCGGCGAACACTGAAGCTTTCTTT.

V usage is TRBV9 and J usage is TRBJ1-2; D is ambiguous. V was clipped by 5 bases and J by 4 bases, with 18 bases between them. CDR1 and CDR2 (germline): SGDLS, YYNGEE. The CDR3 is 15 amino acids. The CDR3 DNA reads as TGTGCCAGCAGTGCACGGGATGGCCCTCTCTATGGCTACACCTTC. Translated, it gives CASSARDGPLYGYTF.

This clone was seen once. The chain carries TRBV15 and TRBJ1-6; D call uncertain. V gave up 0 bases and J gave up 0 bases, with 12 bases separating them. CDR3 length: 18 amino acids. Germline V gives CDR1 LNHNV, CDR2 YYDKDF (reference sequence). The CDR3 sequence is CATSRDSPKSSYNSPLHF. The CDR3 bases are TGTGCCACCAGCAGAGATTCACCAAAGAGCTCCTATAATTCACCCCTCCACTTT.